The 31 T cell receptor beta chains reported below all come from one sample, sequenced in a study of shared clonotypes between healthy human individuals. Profiled with immunoSEQ multiplex PCR; TCRdb holds only in-frame clones, not every one. The sample consists of about 1.4 million clones, about 96% of them appearing once. The material sequenced was naive CD4+ T cells sorted from blood. Subset reported: CD45RA+ positively selected. The receptors come from a man aged 25-40 years in good health.

The J gene is TRBJ2-7, the V gene TRBV6-5; D could derive from TRBD1 or TRBD2 (5 bases each). Trimming took 6 bases from V and 3 from J, leaving 15 bases between them. Germline CDR1 and CDR2: MNHEY and SVGAGI. The CDR3 runs to 14 residues. The CDR3 DNA is TGTGCCAGCAGGGACGGGGACCGAAACTACGAGCAGTACTTC. This translates into CASRDGDRNYEQYF.

The chain is built from TRBV6-5 and TRBJ2-3; no definite D call. Germline V CDR1 and CDR2: MNHEY, SVGAGI. Deletions cut 5 bases from V and 4 bases from J, with 13 bases between. The CDR3 sequence is 14 residues long. The CDR3 bases are TGTGCCAGCAGTCCTTCCTATTGGGCAGATACGCAGTATTTT. This encodes CASSPSYWADTQYF.

This clone has only a few counts. CDR3 amino acids: CASSQGLAGHNEQFF. CDR3 nucleotide sequence: TGTGCCAGCAGCCAAGGACTAGCGGGGCACAATGAGCAGTTCTTC. The chain carries TRBV14 and TRBJ2-1; 11 nucleotides line up with TRBD2. This CDR3 comprises 15 residues. V shed 1 base, J shed 5 bases, and the junction held 1 base outside the gene matches. CDR1 and CDR2 from the germline V gene are SGHDN and FVKESK.

This chain joins TRBV10-3 and TRBJ2-3; TRBD1 matches 8 bases. The ends lost 11 bases at V and 6 bases at J; junction bases unmatched: 16. This CDR3 spans 15 amino acids. CDR1 is ENHRY, CDR2 SYGVKD, per germline. As DNA, the CDR3 is TGTGCCGGACAAAGGGACAGGCGTGCGGGGGATACGCAGTATTTT. This translates into CAGQRDRRAGDTQYF.

The chain couples TRBV19 to TRBJ2-1; D might be TRBD2 (6 bases). Trimming cost V 7 bases and J 1 base, with 11 bases left between them. The CDR3 extends over 14 amino acids. The germline V gene has CDR1 LNHDA and CDR2 SQIVND (reference sequence). The CDR3: CASTGGTSYNEQFF. CDR3 nucleotide sequence: TGTGCCAGTACCGGCGGGACTTCCTACAATGAGCAGTTCTTC.

This clone was detected once. V is TRBV28 and J is TRBJ2-7; tentatively, D is TRBD2 (7 bases). The CDR3 is made up of 14 amino acids. Germline loops: CDR1 MDHEN, CDR2 SYDVKM. The V gene lost 6 bases and the J gene lost 4 bases, with 16 bases spanning the gap. The CDR3 coding sequence is TGTGCCAGCAGAGGGGGGGGGATTGGGTACGAGCAGTACTTC. It yields the protein CASRGGGIGYEQYF. The full variable domain, with the rest looked up from reference TRBV28 and TRBJ2-7, is DVKVTQSSRYLVKRTGEKVFLECVQDMDHENMFWYRQDPGLGLRLIYFSYDVKMKEKGDIPEGYSVSREKKERFSLILESASTNQTSMYLCASRGGGIGYEQYFGPGTRLTVT.

The chain links TRBV20-1 to TRBJ2-7, with D maybe TRBD2 (5 bases). This CDR3 comprises 11 residues. Germline values: CDR1 DFQATT, CDR2 SNEGSKA (reference sequence). The V end lost 5 bases, the J end lost 6 bases, and 11 bases lay between the germline ends. The CDR3 DNA reads TGCAGTGCTCTGAGGGCTGGCGAGCAGTACTTC. The encoded protein is CSALRAGEQYF.

The gene calls are TRBV19 and TRBJ2-1, with 8 bases that match TRBD2. The CDR3 covers 14 residues. Germline V lookup: CDR1 LNHDA, CDR2 SQIVND (reference sequence). V shed 3 bases, J shed 4 bases, and the junction held 2 bases outside the gene matches. This CDR3 reads CASSMLAGYNEQFF. CDR3 coding DNA: TGTGCCAGTAGTATGTTAGCGGGGTACAATGAGCAGTTCTTC.

The V and J genes are TRBV10-3 and TRBJ2-3, with D tentatively TRBD1 or TRBD2 (5 bases each). The CDR3 spans 13 residues. The germline V and J ends were trimmed by 11 bases and 1 base, with 13 bases remaining between them. Germline V lookup: CDR1 ENHRY, CDR2 SYGVKD. The CDR3: CAAWRGGTDTQYF. CDR3 nucleotide sequence: TGTGCCGCTTGGAGAGGGGGCACAGATACGCAGTATTTT.

The CDR3 here is CASSSQGAGAGELFF. CDR3 nucleotides: TGTGCCAGCAGCTCACAGGGGGCGGGCGCCGGGGAGCTGTTTTTT. This chain joins TRBV7-3 and TRBJ2-2; TRBD1 matches at 9 bases. The V segment lost 4 bases and the J segment 6 bases; nucleotides outside the gene matches: 6. Germline V gene lookup returns CDR1 SGHTA and CDR2 FQGTGA. This CDR3 is built from 15 residues.

The chain has TRBV15 and TRBJ2-1; D may be TRBD2 (5 bases). The CDR3 consists of 14 residues. Trimming removed 5 bases at V and 7 bases at J, with 15 bases between. From germline, CDR1 is LNHNV and CDR2 YYDKDF (reference sequence). In DNA form, the CDR3 reads TGTGCCACCAGCGGCAGCGGTTCCGGAAATGAGCAGTTCTTC. Translation: CATSGSGSGNEQFF.

The chain couples TRBV7-8 to TRBJ2-1; 15 bases are shared with TRBD2. V lost 4 bases to trimming and J lost 9 bases; unmatched junction nucleotides: 10. The germline V gene encodes CDR1 SGHVS and CDR2 FQNEAQ. This CDR3 comprises 17 residues. CDR3 DNA sequence: TGTGCCAGCAGCTCATACAGGGGACTAGCGGGAGGTATTGAGCAGTTCTTC. Amino acid sequence: CASSSYRGLAGGIEQFF.

This clone has just one count. This chain joins TRBV6-1 and TRBJ1-1; TRBD1 might be the D (5 bases). The germline gives CDR1 MNHNS, CDR2 SASEGT. This CDR3 has 15 amino acids. Trimming stripped 4 bases from V and 1 base from J, with 13 bases between. The CDR3: CASSGTTLPNTEAFF. The CDR3 DNA reads TGTGCCAGCAGTGGGACAACGTTACCGAACACTGAAGCTTTCTTT.

This clone showed up just once. V is TRBV15 and J is TRBJ1-5; D is undetermined. Germline V gives CDR1 LNHNV, CDR2 YYDKDF (reference sequence). V was shortened by 1 base and J by 4 bases, with 8 bases between the two germline ends. The CDR3 has 14 amino acids. The CDR3 nucleotides are TGTGCCACCAGCAGAGGGCAGTTTAATCAGCCCCAGCATTTT. This gives the protein CATSRGQFNQPQHF.

The V and J genes are TRBV6-1 and TRBJ2-7, with 7 bases fitting TRBD1. Per germline, CDR1 MNHNS and CDR2 SASEGT. Unmatched junction bases numbered 13, after V lost 0 bases and J lost 2 bases. The CDR3 has 18 residues. The CDR3 sequence: CASSEARTPGQITYEQYF. CDR3 DNA sequence: TGTGCCAGCAGTGAAGCTAGAACACCGGGACAGATAACCTACGAGCAGTACTTC.

The chain recombines TRBV5-1 with TRBJ2-7, with D possibly matching TRBD2 (5 bases). Trimming took off 0 bases at V and 0 bases at J, with 13 bases between the two ends. This CDR3 is built from 16 residues. Germline CDR1 and CDR2: SGHRS and YFSETQ. The CDR3 spells CASSLEAAVSSYEQYF. CDR3 sequence (DNA): TGCGCCAGCAGCTTGGAGGCAGCGGTAAGCTCCTACGAGCAGTACTTC.

The chain joins TRBV27 to TRBJ1-3, with TRBD1 identical over 7 bases. Germline V gene data show CDR1 as MNHEY and CDR2 as SMNVEV (reference sequence). The CDR3 is made up of 16 amino acids. V gave up 4 bases and J gave up 4 bases; unmatched junction bases: 10. CDR3 sequence reads: CASSSRRDRKGNTIYF. Written as DNA, the CDR3 is TGTGCCAGCAGTTCCCGCCGGGACAGAAAAGGAAACACCATATATTTT.

J is TRBJ2-7 and V is TRBV5-4; 10 bases are shared with TRBD2. V gave up 4 bases and J gave up 0 bases; unmatched junction bases: 7. The CDR3 extends over 16 amino acids. Germline loops: CDR1 SGHNT, CDR2 YYREEE (reference sequence). CDR3 amino acids: CASSVGTSANSYEQYF. The CDR3 DNA is TGTGCCAGCAGCGTGGGGACTAGCGCAAACTCCTACGAGCAGTACTTC.

The rearrangement links TRBV28 to TRBJ1-1; 9 nucleotides match TRBD1. V was clipped by 6 bases and J by 5 bases; unmatched bases: 7. The germline gives CDR1 MDHEN, CDR2 SYDVKM. The length of the CDR3 is 14 residues. CDR3 nucleotides: TGTGCCAGCAGATCCGGGACAGGGAGGACTGAAGCTTTCTTT. This gives the protein CASRSGTGRTEAFF.

This sequence joins TRBV30 and TRBJ2-2; D unclear. Germline-derived CDR1 and CDR2 are GTSNPN and SVGIG (reference sequence). V lost 8 bases and J lost 6, with 16 bases in between. This CDR3 is 13 amino acids long. DNA for the CDR3: TGTGCCCGGACGTGGGGTCGCGCCGGGGAGCTGTTTTTT. Encoded protein: CARTWGRAGELFF.

The chain uses TRBV9 and TRBJ2-5; D might be TRBD2 (5 bases). The V end lost 0 bases, the J end lost 5 bases, and 14 bases lay between the germline ends. The CDR3 spans 15 residues. The germline CDR1 and CDR2 sequences are SGDLS and YYNGEE. The CDR3 reads CASSVGGGSPETQYF. CDR3 in DNA: TGTGCCAGCAGCGTAGGTGGAGGATCCCCGGAGACCCAGTACTTC.

The chain combines TRBV29-1 with TRBJ2-5; D is possibly TRBD1 (5 bases). Germline CDR1 and CDR2: SQVTM and ANQGSEA. V lost 7 bases and J lost 2, with 11 bases in between. CDR3 size: 12 residues. This chain's CDR3 is CSALTVQETQYF. The CDR3 DNA follows: TGCAGCGCCCTGACAGTACAAGAGACCCAGTACTTC.

The chain joins TRBV11-3 to TRBJ2-1, with a weak D call TRBD1 (6 bases). Germline V gene lookup returns CDR1 SGHNT and CDR2 YENEEA. CDR3 length: 16 residues. V lost 3 bases and J lost 4, with 16 bases in between. CDR3 coding DNA: TGTGCCAGCAGCTTTTCCGGGACACTACTATACAATGAGCAGTTCTTC. It specifies CASSFSGTLLYNEQFF.

J is TRBJ2-1 and V is TRBV19; the D is unclear. CDR3 length: 15 amino acids. V was trimmed by 1 base and J by 9 bases, leaving 16 bases between them. Germline loops: CDR1 LNHDA, CDR2 SQIVND (reference sequence). Here the CDR3 reads CASSIVSPGRSEQFF. CDR3 sequence (DNA): TGTGCCAGTAGTATAGTGTCACCCGGGCGGAGTGAGCAGTTCTTC.

The CDR3 DNA follows: TGTGCCAGCAGTTACCCCCCAGGGTCCTACAATGAGCAGTTCTTC. This sequence encodes CASSYPPGSYNEQFF. The rearrangement links TRBV6-5 to TRBJ2-1; D is possibly TRBD1 (5 bases). The V end was cut by 2 bases, the J end by 1 base, with 9 bases between. CDR1 is MNHEY, CDR2 SVGAGI, per germline. CDR3 length: 15 amino acids.

This clone has a single count. The chain carries TRBV29-1 and TRBJ2-1, with 9 nucleotides matching TRBD2. Germline V lookup: CDR1 SQVTM, CDR2 ANQGSEA. V shed 7 bases and J 8 bases; nucleotides not matched to a gene: 6. The CDR3 runs to 12 residues. CDR3 nucleotides: TGCAGCGCTGGGACTAGCCTGGATGAGCAGTTCTTC. This gives the protein CSAGTSLDEQFF.

This chain joins TRBV7-3 and TRBJ1-1; D unclear. CDR1 SGHTA and CDR2 FQGTGA come from the germline V gene. The germline V and J ends were trimmed by 6 bases and 1 base, with 9 bases remaining between them. This CDR3 is built from 13 residues. The CDR3 coding sequence is TGTGCCAGCAGTCTTCTCCGGAACACTGAAGCTTTCTTT. Its translation: CASSLLRNTEAFF.

V is TRBV5-1 and J is TRBJ1-1, with 11 bases that match TRBD1. CDR1 is SGHRS and CDR2 is YFSETQ in the germline V gene. The CDR3 length is 14 residues. V was pared by 4 bases and J by 7 bases, with 6 bases of the junction left unmatched. The DNA of the CDR3 is TGCGCCAGCAGCGTAGGGACAGGGGGTGTTGAAGCTTTCTTT. This gives the protein CASSVGTGGVEAFF. Variable domain in full (rest from reference TRBV5-1 and TRBJ1-1): KAGVTQTPRYLIKTRGQQVTLSCSPISGHRSVSWYQQTPGQGLQFLFEYFSETQRNKGNFPGRFSGRQFSNSRSEMNVSTLELGDSALYLCASSVGTGGVEAFFGQGTRLTVV.

CDR3 DNA: TGTGCCAGCGGGCAGGGTGCCGGCTACACCTTC. Protein product: CASGQGAGYTF. V usage is TRBV6-1 and J usage is TRBJ1-2, with D tentatively TRBD1 (5 bases). Trimming took off 8 bases at V and 8 bases at J, with 12 bases between the two ends. The CDR3 has 11 residues. CDR1 is MNHNS and CDR2 is SASEGT in the germline V gene.

This clone has just one count. This chain links TRBV27 with TRBJ2-1; weak D call: TRBD2 (6 bases). Germline CDR1 is MNHEY and CDR2 is SMNVEV (reference sequence). This CDR3 contains 12 residues. V was shortened by 3 bases and J by 14 bases, with 14 bases between the two germline ends. The chain's CDR3 is CASSLAGRSEFF. The CDR3 DNA is TGTGCCAGCAGTTTGGCGGGAAGATCCGAGTTCTTC.

V usage is TRBV30 and J usage is TRBJ1-5; tentatively, D is TRBD1 (5 bases). The length of the CDR3 is 15 residues. In germline, CDR1 is GTSNPN, CDR2 SVGIG (reference sequence). V was clipped by 1 base and J by 3 bases, with 13 bases between them. The CDR3 loop is CAWSDVRAYNQPQHF. Written as DNA, the CDR3 is TGTGCCTGGAGTGACGTCAGGGCCTACAATCAGCCCCAGCATTTT.